What follows are 14 T cell receptor beta chains derived from one specimen sequenced in a study of blood T cells in healthy people across ages. The authors ran a second PCR of about 6 to 11 cycles using a sample-barcoded 5' primer and a J-beta primer mix. TCRdb redid the calling of the 5' RACE reads with MiXCR, one entry per CDR3 protein. The sample holds hundreds of thousands of distinct CDR3 sequences, around 24% seen once. These records were also assigned to another study, of T cells of mothers and their children.

The material sequenced was blood. Every receptor here comes from a boy between 10 and 17 years old in good health.

This chain uses TRBV19 with TRBJ2-1; 8 bases align to TRBD2. The J segment lost 6 bases and the V segment lost 9 bases, leaving 10 bases of the junction unmatched. Germline V CDR1 and CDR2: LNHDA, SQIVND (reference sequence). CDR3 length: 14 amino acids. The CDR3 DNA reads as TGTGCCAGCGGGGCCGGGACTAGAAGCAATGAGCAGTTCTTC. Its translation is CASGAGTRSNEQFF. The whole variable domain, remainder taken from reference TRBV19 and TRBJ2-1, is DGGITQSPKYLFRKEGQNVTLSCEQNLNHDAMYWYRQDPGQGLRLIYYSQIVNDFQKGDIAEGYSVSREKKESFPLTVTSAQKNPTAFYLCASGAGTRSNEQFFGPGTRLTVL.

The gene calls are TRBV18 and TRBJ2-5; TRBD1 aligns across 7 bases. Germline lookup yields CDR1 KGHSH and CDR2 LQKENI. The J segment lost 1 base and the V segment lost 3 bases, leaving 5 bases of the junction unmatched. The CDR3 runs to 15 residues. This CDR3 reads CASSPRGQAQETQYF. DNA for the CDR3: TGTGCCAGCTCACCTCGCGGACAGGCCCAAGAGACCCAGTACTTC.

The chain is built from TRBV11-2 and TRBJ2-7; 13 bases agree with TRBD2. Germline lookup yields CDR1 SGHAT and CDR2 FQNNGV. V dropped 4 bases and J dropped 0; count of bases not matched to a gene: 6. This CDR3 is built from 17 residues. The DNA for the CDR3 is TGTGCCAGCAGCTCCCGGACTAGCGGGGGCAGCTCCTACGAGCAGTACTTC. It specifies CASSSRTSGGSSYEQYF.

In its sample, this clonotype was seen a few times. This sequence joins TRBV11-2 and TRBJ2-5, with D perhaps matching TRBD2 (5 bases). Germline CDR1 reads SGHAT; CDR2 reads FQNNGV. CDR3 length: 14 residues. Trimming pared 5 bases from V and 5 bases from J, leaving 15 bases between. The CDR3 loop reads CASSARTARETQYF. The DNA for the CDR3 is TGTGCCAGCAGCGCCCGGACTGCCCGGGAGACCCAGTACTTC.

This clonotype was picked up many times. The V and J genes are TRBV3-1 and TRBJ2-5; possibly TRBD2 for D (6 bases). V was shortened by 0 bases and J by 4 bases, with 18 bases between the two germline ends. In germline, CDR1 is LGHDT, CDR2 YNNKEL (reference sequence). The CDR3 spans 17 residues. CDR3 residues: CASSQDLDTGLLETQYF. In nucleotides, the CDR3 is TGTGCCAGCAGCCAAGATTTGGACACGGGACTCCTAGAGACCCAGTACTTC.

There are many counts of this clonotype. This chain links TRBV4-3 with TRBJ1-2; no definite D call. V lost 3 bases, J lost 0 bases, and 11 bases lay in between. The CDR3 covers 15 residues. CDR1 and CDR2 from the germline V gene are LGHNA and YSLEER. This CDR3 reads CASSQHSGTNYGYTF. In DNA, the CDR3 is TGCGCCAGCAGCCAGCACTCCGGGACTAACTATGGCTACACCTTC.

The gene calls are TRBV29-1 and TRBJ2-3; 7 bases match TRBD2. This CDR3 has 14 amino acids. Losses at the gene ends were 7 bases for V and 1 base for J; bases not matched to a gene: 8. Looked up from germline, CDR1 is SQVTM and CDR2 is ANQGSEA. CDR3 in amino acids: CSATKREGTDTQYF. In DNA form, the CDR3 reads TGCAGCGCTACGAAGCGGGAAGGCACAGATACGCAGTATTTT.

The chain recombines TRBV30 with TRBJ2-2; D is uncertain. The CDR3 has 12 amino acids. V lost 0 bases and J lost 3, with 2 bases in between. Germline CDR1 GTSNPN, CDR2 SVGIG (reference sequence). CDR3 bases: TGTGCCTGGAGTGTAGACACCGGGGAGCTGTTTTTT. Protein: CAWSVDTGELFF.

This clonotype has only a few counts. The chain recombines TRBV10-3 with TRBJ1-4, with a possible D match to TRBD1 (6 bases). CDR1 is ENHRY, CDR2 SYGVKD, per germline. The CDR3 spans 14 residues. Trimming shortened V by 3 bases and J by 5 bases, and 10 bases separated the two germline ends. The CDR3: CAISEGGLNEKLFF. The CDR3 DNA sequence: TGTGCCATCAGTGAAGGGGGGTTGAATGAAAAACTGTTTTTT.

The rearrangement links TRBV7-9 to TRBJ1-1; possible D gene TRBD1, 5 bases. The CDR3 runs 12 residues. The V end was cut by 11 bases, the J end by 8 bases, with 18 bases between. CDR1 SEHNR and CDR2 FQNEAQ come from the germline V gene (reference sequence). In DNA form, the CDR3 reads TGTGCCCCCTCTCCAGTGACAGACGAAGCTTTCTTT. It codes for CAPSPVTDEAFF.

The CDR3 sequence: CATSGSGTPSDTQYF. CDR3 DNA sequence: TGTGCCACCAGCGGATCCGGGACTCCCTCAGATACGCAGTATTTT. The chain couples TRBV15 to TRBJ2-3; a possible D gene is TRBD2 (6 bases). Between the trimmed V and J ends, which lost 5 bases and 4 bases, there was a span of 16 bases. Germline CDR1 is LNHNV and CDR2 is YYDKDF (reference sequence). CDR3 length: 15 residues.

The CDR3 protein is CASSLPNYEQYF. The DNA for the CDR3 is TGTGCCAGCAGTTTACCTAACTACGAGCAGTACTTC. The J gene is TRBJ2-5, the V gene TRBV6-5, with D uncertain. The DNA end is more similar to TRBJ2-7, so the J call may be wrong. CDR1 and CDR2 from the germline V gene are MNHEY and SVGAGI. CDR3 length equals 12 residues.

As to this clonotype: At one boundary the junction diverges from the germline segment, which might be a read error. The J gene is TRBJ2-3, the V gene TRBV6-6, with TRBD2 identical over 7 bases. There are 14 residues in the CDR3. Germline V gene sequence: CDR1 MNHNY, CDR2 SVGAGI (reference sequence). The CDR3 DNA follows: TGTGCCAGCGGCGGGCTAGCGGACACAGATCCGCAGTATTTT. Translation gives CASGGLADTDPQYF.

This clonotype came up a few times. The chain joins TRBV20-1 to TRBJ2-5; D might be TRBD1 (6 bases). The DNA end favors TRBJ2-7, so the J call may be wrong. Germline-derived CDR1 and CDR2 are DFQATT and SNEGSKA (reference sequence). CDR3 size: 14 residues. CDR3 region: CSAQGKGRTYEQYF. CDR3 sequence (DNA): TGCAGTGCCCAGGGGAAGGGTAGGACCTACGAGCAGTACTTC.